The sequence of this T cell receptor (beta chain) was determined in a study of PD-1 blockade in classical Hodgkin lymphoma (dated by TCRdb to the early 2020s). For the wider study: Nivolumab dosing was 3 mg/kg intravenously every 2 weeks, continuing until either disease progression or unacceptable toxicity. To define a peripheral blood immune signature of response to PD-1 blockade in classical Hodgkin lymphoma, the study combined TCR beta sequencing with CyTOF.

Genomic DNA was isolated using the Qiagen DNeasy kit from unsorted PBMCs as well as from negatively selected CD4+ and CD8+ fractions. Using primers that anneal to V and J segments, immunoSEQ multiplex PCR amplified the TCR beta CDR3 regions. A synthetic immune receptor repertoire was used to minimize amplification bias, and remaining bias was computationally removed after sequencing. As for how the authors treated the data: Repertoire diversity was quantified as the Shannon entropy index using custom Python scripts. Unsorted, CD4+ and CD8+ repertoires were analyzed separately, except in combined analyses where CD4+ and CD8+ sequences were merged in silico. A clone was considered expanded if an increase in frequency of at least 2-fold after treatment relative to C1D1 was found, and a pseudocount of 0.5 was applied to clones undetected at baseline. Clones with 0 or 1 copy at C1D1 were defined as singleton clones, while clones with 2 or more copies were defined as non-singleton clones. Clones expanded in unsorted samples were annotated as CD4+, CD8+ or unknown by matching protein sequences in sorted samples from the same patient. Wilcoxon tests on paired samples were used to test changes in diversity from C1D1 to C4D1. TCRdb stores this immuneACCESS table with in-frame sequences only. Part of the clones is absent; in the studies checked, under half of the shortfall reflects unresolved V genes, and no reason is known for the rest. That table furnishes V, J and clone size, whereas the DNA furnished D and trimming. This sample comprises about 29,000 clones, over 75% of them detected only once. The top ten constitute roughly 2.2% of the sample.

Overall study outcomes, separate from this receptor: Baseline diversity similar to that of newly diagnosed patients was observed in trial patients achieving complete response, whereas significantly lower diversity was observed in partial responders and progressors. The study was limited to a single clinical trial cohort, and causes of repertoire differences, possibly disease activity or prior therapy, remained undefined. CD4+ but not CD8+ TCR diversity rose significantly by C4D1 (p=0.0027 vs p=0.16), most apparent in complete responders (p=0.02). Lower diversity was seen in patients whose nivolumab began less than 1 year after ASCT, and these patients were left out of later analyses so that immune reconstitution would not confound the results. Baseline TCR diversity was reported to be lower in newly diagnosed patients than in healthy donors and to be lower still in relapsed/refractory patients.

The meaning of the sample's time point label: cycle 1 day 1 (C1D1), immediately before nivolumab initiation. Every trial patient had relapsed following autologous stem cell transplantation, and prior brentuximab vedotin exposure was what differed among cohorts A, B and C. Magnetic negative selection with a Miltenyi CD4+ T cell isolation kit was used to purify CD4+ T cells from thawed PBMCs. The trial cohort included 45 to 65 patients with relapsed/refractory classical Hodgkin lymphoma, and each patient had a best overall response of complete response, partial response or progressive disease. In the multi-cohort phase II CheckMate 205 trial, trial patients received single-agent nivolumab. Best overall response was determined by an independent review committee according to the 2007 International Working Group response criteria. Trial PBMCs were obtained immediately prior to nivolumab initiation (C1D1) and on therapy at cycle 2 day 1 and cycle 4 day 1. Peripheral blood was collected in 8 mL Vacutainer Cell Preparation Tubes, from which PBMCs were isolated by centrifugation and then cryopreserved. Purified CD4+ and CD8+ fractions were prepared only for cases where an additional PBMC sample was available. Magnetically labelled cells were depleted on LS columns in a quadroMACS separator, and the flow-through was collected as the purified fraction.

The CDR1 and CDR2 encoded by the germline V gene are SQVTM and ANQGSEA. Compared with germline, V lacks 3 bases and J lacks 3 bases; bases without a gene match: 16. The CDR3 holds 17 amino acids from the cysteine to the phenylalanine. The sequence is cut down to CDR3 DNA, 51 bases in frame from base 1. Turning to this clone: The antigen it recognizes is unknown. Base quality data are lacking; no much larger clone is found one base away.

This clonotype originated in a human donor with classical Hodgkin lymphoma. This material consisted of CD4+ T cells from blood, taken at baseline. The chain is assembled from TRBV29-1 and TRBJ1-2, and 7 junctional nucleotides match TRBD1. CDR3 region: CSVDFPLTGSSHYGYTF. The DNA sequence reads TGCAGCGTTGATTTCCCGCTGACAGGGTCATCTCACTATGGCTACACCTTC. Extended through the reference TRBV29-1 and TRBJ1-2 proteins, this CDR3 yields the full variable domain: SAVISQKPSRDICQRGTSLTIQCQVDSQVTMMFWYRQQPGQSLTLIATANQGSEATYESGFVIDKFPISRPNLTFSTLTVSNMSPEDSSIYLCSVDFPLTGSSHYGYTFGSGTRLTVV.